The 11 T cell receptor beta chains given below trace back to one sample, sequenced in a study of PD-L1 blockade in urothelial cancer. Data came from immunoSEQ multiplex PCR; TCRdb stores just in-frame clones and leaves some out. The sample has 30,000 to 45,000 clones; about nine tenths are singletons. Here the sequenced sample was PBMCs, taken around atezolizumab (anti-PD-L1) treatment. These TCRs come from a man between 65 and 79 years old with urothelial cancer.

Concerning this clone itself: It is unclear where the CDR3 begins or ends on the DNA, so no DNA is shown, and the CDR3 is as TCRdb lists it. V gene TRBV21-1 combines with J gene TRBJ1-1. TRBV21-1 is an annotated pseudogene. The CDR3 comprises 16 residues, both ends counted. The CDR3 loop is CASSKHVGGGSTEAFF.

Note on this clone: The junction departs from germline at one end; a sequencing error may be responsible. The gene calls are TRBV7-2 and TRBJ1-4, with TRBD1 matching 9 bases. CDR3 size: 13 residues. CDR1 SGHTA and CDR2 FQGNSA come from the germline V gene. In DNA, the CDR3 is TGTGCCAGCAGCGCCGGACAGGGGCGCTCCCTCGGATTT. Its protein is CASSAGQGRSLGF.

V and J are TRBV5-1 and TRBJ2-5; possibly TRBD2 for D (6 bases). V lost 2 bases to trimming and J lost 6 bases, with 17 bases between them. This CDR3 region has 15 residues. Per the germline V gene, CDR1 is SGHRS and CDR2 is YFSETQ. The CDR3 sequence: CASSFRTTPPQTQYF. The DNA for the CDR3 is TGCGCCAGCAGCTTCAGGACTACCCCCCCTCAGACCCAGTACTTC.

The chain uses TRBV5-1 and TRBJ2-3, with D perhaps matching TRBD1 (6 bases). Germline V gives CDR1 SGHRS, CDR2 YFSETQ. The CDR3 is 14 amino acids. Trimming pared 4 bases from V and 3 bases from J, leaving 12 bases between. In DNA form, the CDR3 reads TGCGCCAGCAGCCCGGACAGCAGAACAGATACGCAGTATTTT. This translates into CASSPDSRTDTQYF.

The table lists this clone with a count of one. The chain joins TRBV5-8 to TRBJ2-1; 14 bases match TRBD2. CDR1 and CDR2 from the germline V gene are SGHTS and YDEGEE. J lost 2 bases, V lost 1 base, and 11 bases had no gene match. This CDR3 contains 20 residues. The CDR3 DNA reads as TGTGCCAGCAGCTTGTTGGGGACTAGCGGGAGTAAAGGGGCCTACAATGAGCAGTTCTTC. It is translated as CASSLLGTSGSKGAYNEQFF.

The rearrangement joins TRBV4-1 to TRBJ2-3; the D gene is possibly TRBD2 (6 bases). CDR3 length: 18 residues. Trimming took 4 bases from V and 2 from J, leaving 22 bases between them. Germline CDR1 is MGHRA and CDR2 is YSYEKL. The CDR3 DNA is TGCGCCAGCAGCCGCACCGGGGGTCGGGGAGTAAACACAGATACGCAGTATTTT. It codes for CASSRTGGRGVNTDTQYF.

The chain has TRBV18 and TRBJ2-3, with D maybe TRBD1 (5 bases). CDR1 and CDR2 from the germline V gene are KGHSH and LQKENI. Between the trimmed V and J ends, which lost 6 bases and 1 base, there was a span of 11 bases. The CDR3 extends over 14 amino acids. CDR3 protein: CASSPTGRTDTQYF. CDR3 in DNA: TGTGCCAGCTCCCCCACAGGTCGCACAGATACGCAGTATTTT.

The rearrangement uses TRBV9 and TRBJ2-2; 8 bases match TRBD1. Germline CDR1 is SGDLS and CDR2 is YYNGEE. The CDR3 extends over 15 amino acids. The junction had 2 bases not matched to a gene; V was cut back by 4 bases and J by 0 bases. The CDR3 loop reads CASSPTGANTGELFF. The CDR3 region has the DNA TGTGCCAGCAGCCCGACAGGGGCGAACACCGGGGAGCTGTTTTTT.

The chain carries TRBV5-1 and TRBJ1-1, with 7 positions matching TRBD1. The CDR3 has 15 amino acids. V lost 4 bases and J lost 2; bases outside the gene matches: 8. The germline V gene has CDR1 SGHRS and CDR2 YFSETQ. CDR3 nucleotide sequence: TGCGCCAGCAGCCCTGGGACAGTTTTAAACACTGAAGCTTTCTTT. Translating gives CASSPGTVLNTEAFF.

The chain combines TRBV2 with TRBJ2-6; TRBD1 aligns across 8 bases. The trim removed 6 bases at V and 2 bases at J, leaving 6 bases unmatched. The CDR3 length is 16 residues. CDR1 is SNHLY, CDR2 FYNNEI, per germline. For the CDR3, the DNA is TGTGCCAGCAGACCGGACAGGGAAGCTGGGGCCAACGTCCTGACTTTC. Amino acids: CASRPDREAGANVLTF.

The chain carries TRBV5-6 and TRBJ2-3; 8 bases align to TRBD2. Germline V gene data show CDR1 as SGHDT and CDR2 as YYEEEE. The CDR3 is made up of 15 amino acids. V dropped 0 bases and J dropped 0; count of bases not matched to a gene: 0. The CDR3 is CASSLGLASTDTQYF. In DNA form, the CDR3 reads TGTGCCAGCAGCTTGGGACTAGCGAGCACAGATACGCAGTATTTT.